Sequencing of this T cell receptor beta chain was carried out in a study of tumor and adjacent non-tumor tissue in lung cancer. Whole-study context: Stage I to III disease affected 10 men and 5 women aged about 31 to 80.

A note on this clonotype: One junction end does not reproduce the germline sequence, and a read error may be involved.

No cell sorting was done before RNA was extracted from the tissue. Distant lung tissue was collected more than 3 cm away from the tumor edge. The library came from three nested PCR rounds adapted from ARM-PCR protocols. One entry per CDR3 protein, called by TCRdb with MiXCR from the multiplex PCR reads. The sample yields tens of thousands of distinct CDR3 sequences, over 60% seen once. From germline, CDR1 is SGHNT and CDR2 YYREEE (reference sequence). The CDR3 runs 12 residues. The J gene is TRBJ2-2, the V gene TRBV5-4; tentatively, D is TRBD2 (5 bases). Specimen: distant non-tumor lung tissue. This sequence originates from a man between 65 and 79 years old with non-small cell lung cancer. The CDR3 reads CVSSSDAGELFF. The CDR3 coding sequence is TGTGTCAGCAGCTCAGACGCCGGGGAACTGTTTTTT.